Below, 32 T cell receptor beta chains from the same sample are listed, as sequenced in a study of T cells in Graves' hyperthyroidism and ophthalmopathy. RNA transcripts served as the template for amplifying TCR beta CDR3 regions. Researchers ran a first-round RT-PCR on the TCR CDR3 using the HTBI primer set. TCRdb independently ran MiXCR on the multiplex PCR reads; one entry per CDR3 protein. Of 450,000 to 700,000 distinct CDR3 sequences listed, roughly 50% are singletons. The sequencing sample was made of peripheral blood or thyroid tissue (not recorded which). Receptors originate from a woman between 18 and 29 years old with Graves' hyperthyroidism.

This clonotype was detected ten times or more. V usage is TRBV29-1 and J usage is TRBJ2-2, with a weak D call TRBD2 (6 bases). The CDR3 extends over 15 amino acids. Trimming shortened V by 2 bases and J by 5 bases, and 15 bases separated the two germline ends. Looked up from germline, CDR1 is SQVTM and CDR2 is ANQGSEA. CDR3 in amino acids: CSVERVSGRTGELFF. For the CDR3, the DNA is TGCAGCGTTGAAAGGGTGTCAGGGAGGACCGGGGAGCTGTTTTTT.

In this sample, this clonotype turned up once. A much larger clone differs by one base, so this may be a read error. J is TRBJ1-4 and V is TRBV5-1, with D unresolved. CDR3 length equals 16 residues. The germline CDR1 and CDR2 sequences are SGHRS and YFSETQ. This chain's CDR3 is CASSLDSFATNEKLLF. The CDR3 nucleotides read TGCGCCAGCAGCTTGGACAGCTTTGCAACTAATGAAAAACTGCTTTTT.

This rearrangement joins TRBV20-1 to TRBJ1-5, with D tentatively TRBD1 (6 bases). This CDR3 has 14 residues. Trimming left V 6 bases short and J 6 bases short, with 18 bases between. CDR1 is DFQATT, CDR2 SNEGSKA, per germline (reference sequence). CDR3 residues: CSAKRQGLSQPQHF. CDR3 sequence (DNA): TGCAGTGCCAAGCGCCAGGGGCTAAGTCAGCCCCAGCATTTT.

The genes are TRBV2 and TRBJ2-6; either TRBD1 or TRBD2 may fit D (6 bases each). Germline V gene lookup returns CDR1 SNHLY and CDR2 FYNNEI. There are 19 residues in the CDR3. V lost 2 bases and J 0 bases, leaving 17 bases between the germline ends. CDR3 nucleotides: TGTGCCAGCAGTGAACCTAGCGTGACAGGATTCTCTGGGGCCAACGTCCTGACTTTC. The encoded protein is CASSEPSVTGFSGANVLTF.

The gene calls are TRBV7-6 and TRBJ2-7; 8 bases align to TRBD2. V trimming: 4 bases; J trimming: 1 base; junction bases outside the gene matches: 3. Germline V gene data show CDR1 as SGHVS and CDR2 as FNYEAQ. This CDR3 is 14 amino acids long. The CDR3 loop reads CASSYSGMSYEQYF. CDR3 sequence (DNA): TGTGCCAGCAGCTATAGCGGGATGTCCTACGAGCAGTACTTC. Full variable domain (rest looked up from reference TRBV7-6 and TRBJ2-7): GAGVSQSPRYKVTKRGQDVALRCDPISGHVSLYWYRQALGQGPEFLTYFNYEAQQDKSGLPNDRFSAERPEGSISTLTIQRTEQRDSAMYRCASSYSGMSYEQYFGPGTRLTVT.

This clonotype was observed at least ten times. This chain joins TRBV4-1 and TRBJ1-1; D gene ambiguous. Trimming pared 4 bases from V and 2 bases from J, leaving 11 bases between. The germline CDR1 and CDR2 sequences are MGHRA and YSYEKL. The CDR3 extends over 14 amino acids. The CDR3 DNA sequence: TGCGCCAGCAGCCGGAATGGTCTTAACACTGAAGCTTTCTTT. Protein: CASSRNGLNTEAFF.

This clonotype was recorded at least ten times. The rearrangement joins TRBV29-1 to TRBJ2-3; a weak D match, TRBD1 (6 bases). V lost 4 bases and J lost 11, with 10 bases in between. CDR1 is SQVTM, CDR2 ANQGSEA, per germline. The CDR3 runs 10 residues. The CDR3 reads CSVVQGLQYF. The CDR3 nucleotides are TGCAGCGTTGTCCAGGGGCTGCAGTATTTT.

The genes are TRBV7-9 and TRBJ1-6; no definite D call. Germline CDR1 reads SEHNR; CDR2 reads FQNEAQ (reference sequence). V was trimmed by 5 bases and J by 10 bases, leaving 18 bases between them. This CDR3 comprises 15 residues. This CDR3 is CASSPRWGVGSPLHF. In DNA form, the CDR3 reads TGTGCCAGCAGCCCCCGATGGGGAGTAGGGTCACCCCTCCACTTT.

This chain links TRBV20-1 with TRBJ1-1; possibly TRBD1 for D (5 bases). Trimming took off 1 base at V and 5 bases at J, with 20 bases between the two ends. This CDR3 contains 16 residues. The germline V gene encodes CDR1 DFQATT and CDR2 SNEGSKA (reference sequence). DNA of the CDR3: TGCAGTGCTAGAGCCACCGGGACCCCCAAGGAGACTGAAGCTTTCTTT. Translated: CSARATGTPKETEAFF.

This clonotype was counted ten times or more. The CDR3 DNA sequence: TGTGCCAGCAGCCAAGATCGGCTAGCGGTTAGCTCTGGGGCCAACGTCCTGACTTTC. Encoded protein: CASSQDRLAVSSGANVLTF. The V and J genes are TRBV14 and TRBJ2-6; 7 positions match TRBD2. J was trimmed by 0 bases and V by 0 bases; bases with no gene match: 8. Germline V lookup: CDR1 SGHDN, CDR2 FVKESK. This CDR3 is 19 amino acids long.

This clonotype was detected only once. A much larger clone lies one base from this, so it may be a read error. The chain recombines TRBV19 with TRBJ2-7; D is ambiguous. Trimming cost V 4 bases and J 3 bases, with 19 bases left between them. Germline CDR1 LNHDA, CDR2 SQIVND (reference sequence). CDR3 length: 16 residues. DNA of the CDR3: TGTGCCAGTAGTACCGGTCCTTCTACACTCTACTACGAGCAGTACTTC. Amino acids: CASSTGPSTLYYEQYF.

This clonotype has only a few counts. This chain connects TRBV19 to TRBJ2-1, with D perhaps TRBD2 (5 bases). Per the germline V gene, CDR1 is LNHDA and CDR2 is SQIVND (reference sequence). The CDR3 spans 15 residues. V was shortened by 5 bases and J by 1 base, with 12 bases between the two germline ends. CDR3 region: CASSPYERSYNEQFF. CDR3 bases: TGTGCCAGTAGTCCATACGAGCGGTCCTACAATGAGCAGTTCTTC.

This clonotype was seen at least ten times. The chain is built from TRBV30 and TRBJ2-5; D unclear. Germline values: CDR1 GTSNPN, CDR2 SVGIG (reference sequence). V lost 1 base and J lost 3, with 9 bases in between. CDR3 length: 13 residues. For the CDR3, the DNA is TGTGCCTGGAGTGGGTCCCCGAAAGAGACCCAGTACTTC. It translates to CAWSGSPKETQYF. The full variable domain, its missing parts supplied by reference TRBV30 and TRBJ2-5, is SQTIHQWPATLVQPVGSPLSLECTVEGTSNPNLYWYRQAAGRGLQLLFYSVGIGQISSEVPQNLSASRPQDRQFILSSKKLLLSDSGFYLCAWSGSPKETQYFGPGTRLLVL.

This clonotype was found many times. For the CDR3, the DNA is TGTGCCACCAGCAGAGTTAGTGACAGCACTGAAGCTTTCTTT. Translated: CATSRVSDSTEAFF. This chain links TRBV15 with TRBJ1-1; weak D call: TRBD1 (5 bases). The CDR3 has 14 residues. The V gene's germline CDR1 is LNHNV and CDR2 YYDKDF (reference sequence). V was cut by 1 base and J by 4 bases, with 10 bases left in between.

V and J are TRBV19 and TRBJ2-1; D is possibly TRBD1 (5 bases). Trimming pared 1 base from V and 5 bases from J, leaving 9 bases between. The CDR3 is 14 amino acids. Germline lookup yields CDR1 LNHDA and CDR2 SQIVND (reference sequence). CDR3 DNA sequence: TGTGCCAGTAGTATAGGGGGCTTTAACAATGAGCAGTTCTTC. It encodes CASSIGGFNNEQFF.

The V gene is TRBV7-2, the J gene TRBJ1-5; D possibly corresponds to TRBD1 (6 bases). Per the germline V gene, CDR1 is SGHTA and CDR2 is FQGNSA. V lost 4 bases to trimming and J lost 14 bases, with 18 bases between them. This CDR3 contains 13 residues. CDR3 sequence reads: CASSWGGASYEHF. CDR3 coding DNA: TGTGCCAGCAGCTGGGGGGGCGCGTCCTACGAGCATTTT.

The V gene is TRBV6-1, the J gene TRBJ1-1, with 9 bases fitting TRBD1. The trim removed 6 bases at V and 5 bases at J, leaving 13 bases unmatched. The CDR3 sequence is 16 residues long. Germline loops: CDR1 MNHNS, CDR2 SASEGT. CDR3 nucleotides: TGTGCCAGCAGGCCAGAGCAACAGGGGGCGGGTACTGAAGCTTTCTTT. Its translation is CASRPEQQGAGTEAFF.

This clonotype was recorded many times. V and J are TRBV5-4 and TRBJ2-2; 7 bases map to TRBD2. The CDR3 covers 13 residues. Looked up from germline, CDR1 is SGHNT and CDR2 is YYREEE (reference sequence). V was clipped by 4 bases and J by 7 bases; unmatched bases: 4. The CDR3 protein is CASSIGRVGELFF. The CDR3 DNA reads TGTGCCAGCAGCATTGGGAGGGTCGGGGAGCTGTTTTTT.

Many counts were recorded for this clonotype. This chain's CDR3 is CASSWVNPGQGKTQYF. The CDR3 bases are TGTGCCAGCAGCTGGGTCAATCCGGGACAGGGAAAGACCCAGTACTTC. V gene TRBV7-2 combines with J gene TRBJ2-5; 9 nucleotides align to TRBD1. J was trimmed by 6 bases and V by 4 bases; bases with no gene match: 12. This CDR3 spans 16 amino acids. The V gene's germline CDR1 is SGHTA and CDR2 FQGNSA.

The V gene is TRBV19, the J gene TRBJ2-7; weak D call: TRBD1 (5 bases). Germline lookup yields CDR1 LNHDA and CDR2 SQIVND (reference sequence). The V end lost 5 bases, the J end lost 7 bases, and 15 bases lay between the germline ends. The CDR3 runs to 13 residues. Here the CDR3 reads CASSDDSYNEQYF. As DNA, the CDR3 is TGTGCCAGTAGTGATGACAGCTACAATGAGCAGTACTTC.

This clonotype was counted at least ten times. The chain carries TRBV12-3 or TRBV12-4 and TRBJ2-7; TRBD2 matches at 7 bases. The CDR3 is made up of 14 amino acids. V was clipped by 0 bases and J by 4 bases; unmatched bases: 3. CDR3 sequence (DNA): TGTGCCAGCAGTTTAGCGGGGGGGTTTTACGAGCAGTACTTC. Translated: CASSLAGGFYEQYF.

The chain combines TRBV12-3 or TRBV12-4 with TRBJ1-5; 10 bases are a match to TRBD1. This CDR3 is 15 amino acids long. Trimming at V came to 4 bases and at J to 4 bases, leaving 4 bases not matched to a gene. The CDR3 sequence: CASSWDRGGNQPQHF. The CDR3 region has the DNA TGTGCCAGCAGTTGGGACAGGGGAGGGAATCAGCCCCAGCATTTT.

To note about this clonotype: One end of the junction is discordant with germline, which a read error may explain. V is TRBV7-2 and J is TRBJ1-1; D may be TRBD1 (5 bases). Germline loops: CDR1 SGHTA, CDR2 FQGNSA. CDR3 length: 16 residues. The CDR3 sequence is CAGSPGTELMNTEAFF. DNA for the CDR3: TGTGCCGGCAGCCCCGGGACTGAGCTCATGAACACTGAGGCTTTCTTT.

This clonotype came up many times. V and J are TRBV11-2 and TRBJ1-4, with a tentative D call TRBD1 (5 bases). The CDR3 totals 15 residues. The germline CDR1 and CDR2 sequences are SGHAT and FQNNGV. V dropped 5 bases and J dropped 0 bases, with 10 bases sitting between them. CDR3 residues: CASSHRTTTNEKLFF. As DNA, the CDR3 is TGTGCCAGCAGCCACCGGACAACAACTAATGAAAAACTGTTTTTT.

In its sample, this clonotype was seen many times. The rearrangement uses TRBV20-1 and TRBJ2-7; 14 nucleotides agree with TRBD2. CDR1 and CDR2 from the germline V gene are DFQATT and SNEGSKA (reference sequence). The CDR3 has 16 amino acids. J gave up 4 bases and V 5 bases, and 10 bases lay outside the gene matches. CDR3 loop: CSASRTSGRPLYEQYF. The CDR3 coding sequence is TGCAGTGCTTCTAGGACTAGCGGGAGGCCACTTTACGAGCAGTACTTC.

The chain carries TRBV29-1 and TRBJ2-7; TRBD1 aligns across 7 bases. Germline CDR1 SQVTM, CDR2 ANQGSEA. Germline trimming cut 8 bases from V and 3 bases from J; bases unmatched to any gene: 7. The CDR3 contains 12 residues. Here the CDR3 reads CSSRTGGYEQYF. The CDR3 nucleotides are TGCAGCTCCCGGACAGGCGGCTACGAGCAGTACTTC.

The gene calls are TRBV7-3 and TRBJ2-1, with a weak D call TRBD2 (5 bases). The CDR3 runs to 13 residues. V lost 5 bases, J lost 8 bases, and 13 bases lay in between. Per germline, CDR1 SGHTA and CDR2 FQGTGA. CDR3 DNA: TGTGCCAGCAGCACCAGACTAAGCGATGAGCAGTTCTTC. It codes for CASSTRLSDEQFF.

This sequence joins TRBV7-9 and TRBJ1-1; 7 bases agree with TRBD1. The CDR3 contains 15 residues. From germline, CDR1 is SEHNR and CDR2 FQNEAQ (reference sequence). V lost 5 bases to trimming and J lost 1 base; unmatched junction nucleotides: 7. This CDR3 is CASSRRTGGNTEAFF. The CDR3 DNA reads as TGTGCCAGCAGCCGCCGGACAGGAGGGAACACTGAAGCTTTCTTT.

CDR3 bases: TGTGCCAGCAGCCAAGATGAGCAGCCCCAGTACTTC. Its translation is CASSQDEQPQYF. This chain joins TRBV7-9 and TRBJ2-5; D is unresolved. Trimming took off 5 bases at V and 9 bases at J, with 13 bases between the two ends. The CDR3 spans 12 residues. Germline CDR1 and CDR2: SEHNR and FQNEAQ (reference sequence).

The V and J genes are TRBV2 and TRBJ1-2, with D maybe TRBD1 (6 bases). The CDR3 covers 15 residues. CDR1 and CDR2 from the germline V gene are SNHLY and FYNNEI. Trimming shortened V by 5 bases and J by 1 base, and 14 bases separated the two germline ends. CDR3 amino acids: CASSSGAVFNYGYTF. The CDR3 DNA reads TGTGCCAGCAGTTCAGGGGCGGTGTTTAACTATGGCTACACCTTC.

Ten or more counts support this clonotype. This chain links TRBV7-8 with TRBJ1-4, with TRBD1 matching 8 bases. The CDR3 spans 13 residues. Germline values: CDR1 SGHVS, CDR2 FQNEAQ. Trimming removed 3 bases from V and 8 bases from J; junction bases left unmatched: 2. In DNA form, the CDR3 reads TGTGCCAGCAGCTTGGACAGGGACGAAAAACTGTTTTTT. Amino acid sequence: CASSLDRDEKLFF.

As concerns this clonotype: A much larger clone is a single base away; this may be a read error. The CDR3 sequence: CASREIPGSTIYF. CDR3 nucleotides: TGTGCCAGCAGGGAAATCCCCGGATCCACCATATATTTT. The chain couples TRBV6-1 to TRBJ1-3; D is uncertain. The CDR3 length is 13 residues. Germline V gene lookup returns CDR1 MNHNS and CDR2 SASEGT. With 6 bases removed from V and 9 bases from J, the gap between germline ends came to 15 bases.